This T cell receptor (beta chain) was retrieved from a study of identical twins (dated by TCRdb to 2015 to 2016). Broadly, across the study: The study deep-sequenced TCR alpha and beta repertoires from monozygotic twins, unrelated adults of various ages and cord blood to test whether fetal clonotypes persist. Replicate twin experiments were performed at different times using different library preparation protocols to rule out contamination. What the authors observed across the whole study: Fewer insertions were carried by abundant cord blood beta clonotypes, a similar but weaker trend appeared in young adult naive repertoires, and no such trend appeared in memory repertoires. Out-of-frame TCR alpha sharing in monozygotic twins was systematically underestimated by recombination models, whereas sharing between unrelated individuals was in agreement with the recombination models. The excess sharing between twins in beta out-of-frame sequences was weaker because fewer shared sequences reduced the signal-to-noise ratio. Compared with coincidental sharing between unrelated individuals, an excess of low generation-probability sequences was observed among out-of-frame TCR alpha sequences shared between twins. Zero-insertion analyses could be partly confounded by invariant T cells such as MAIT and iNKT, although diverse VJ usage argued against such confounding for most clonotypes. Conclusions relied on cross-sectional statistical analysis, since the same donors could not be followed over many years.

Every donor was a healthy Caucasian. The protocol used for the library was 5' RACE. For sequencing, an Illumina HiSeq 2000 was employed. A universal primer binding site was added through template switching, and the final cDNA carried a unique molecular identifier so that TCR cDNA molecules could be counted accurately. First-strand cDNA for TCR alpha and beta chains was synthesized from specific primers in the conserved constant-segment region. To control for contamination, every cDNA library was double barcoded, receiving both a SMART-Mk sample barcode and Illumina barcodes. TruSeq adapter sequences along with Illumina sample barcodes were introduced in two successive PCR steps. The Illumina HiSeq platform was used with custom primers to sequence TCR alpha and beta cDNA libraries. From the authors' description of their analysis: Raw reads were processed with MiGEC to extract unique molecular identifiers, and MiXCR was used to determine CDR3 positions. For each individual, recombination models were inferred using an EM algorithm with the repgenHMM and IGoR tools. The tcR package in R was used for shared clonotype analysis, with sharing normalized by the product of cloneset sizes. Out-of-frame nonproductive sequences were analyzed to study raw recombination free of thymic and clonal selection effects. The public sequencing data were trimmed at Q25 with fastp and processed into clonotypes with MiXCR by TCRdb, which kept only in-frame beta chains. Rows are combined by CDR3 protein, so each entry shows the most common genes and DNA. Here the V and J calls rest on TCRdb's processing, not on the authors' analysis. In all, the sample holds 1,800,000 or so distinct CDR3 sequences, and about 30% of those were seen once. Together, the top ten hold about 0.3% of the sample.

From cysteine to phenylalanine, the CDR3 is 17 amino acids long. The sequence is cut down to CDR3 DNA, 51 bases in frame from base 1. According to the germline V gene (reference sequence), CDR1 reads MNHNY and CDR2 reads SVGAGI. Trimming costs V 0 bases and J 1 base, and their ends lie 13 bases apart. In regard to this clonotype: Its antigen remains undetermined. Per-nucleotide qualities are absent, and no much larger clonotype sits a single base away.

The sequenced sample was cord blood. The rearrangement joined TRBV6-6 to TRBJ2-4; tentative D gene TRBD2, with 6 bases matching. The TCR comes from a newborn girl in good health. The CDR3 in this case is CASSYSGGDRAKNIQYF. The bases read TGTGCCAGCAGTTACTCGGGAGGCGATAGGGCCAAAAACATTCAGTACTTC.